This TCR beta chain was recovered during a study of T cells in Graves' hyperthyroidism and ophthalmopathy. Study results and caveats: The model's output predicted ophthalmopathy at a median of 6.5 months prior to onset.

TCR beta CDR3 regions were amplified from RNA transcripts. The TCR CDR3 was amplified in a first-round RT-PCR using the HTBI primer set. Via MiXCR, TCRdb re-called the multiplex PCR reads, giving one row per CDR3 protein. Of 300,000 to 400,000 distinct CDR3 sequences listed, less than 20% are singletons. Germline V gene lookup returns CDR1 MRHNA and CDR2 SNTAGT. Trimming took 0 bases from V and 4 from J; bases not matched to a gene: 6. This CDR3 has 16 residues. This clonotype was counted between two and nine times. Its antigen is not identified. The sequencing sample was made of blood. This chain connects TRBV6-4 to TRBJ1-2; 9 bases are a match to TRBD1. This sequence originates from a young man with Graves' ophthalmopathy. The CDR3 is CASSDSKTGGIYGYTF. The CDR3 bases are TGTGCCAGCAGTGACTCGAAAACAGGGGGCATCTATGGCTACACCTTC.